A selection of T cell receptor beta chains follows, all from one sample in a study of cytomegalovirus exposure and HLA in healthy donors. Assay: immunoSEQ multiplex PCR; the TCRdb copy retains only in-frame clones and omits some. The sample contains 150,000 to 200,000 clones, approximately 81% of which appear only once. The sample consisted of PBMCs. All receptors derive from a man between 18 and 29 years old in good health and CMV-seronegative. The conserved cysteine and the conserved F or W are not part of the CDR3 here. Each record gives: J gene, V gene, clone size, CDR3 protein. Part of the rows lack a size; the others show once, few, many or a class for expanded clones.

TRBJ1-5 TRBV18 NA ASSPEQGIANQPQH
TRBJ2-7 TRBV7-2 NA ASSLGPVYEQY
TRBJ1-5 TRBV6-1 few ASSEEGELNQPQH
TRBJ2-2 TRBV7-2 NA ASSLKRGGELF
TRBJ2-3 TRBV11-3 NA ASSPGLSWGDTQY
TRBJ2-1 TRBV6-4 NA ASSAGGSGGNEQF
TRBJ2-7 TRBV5-1 NA ASYPGTPISYEQY
TRBJ2-7 TRBV7-9 once ASSGGQSPTYEQY
TRBJ1-2 TRBV10-2 NA ASSETLSAVNYGYT
TRBJ1-4 TRBV6-1 NA ASSASGASLLGKLF
TRBJ2-4 TRBV6-1 NA ASSENWDLNIQY
TRBJ2-6 TRBV6-5 NA ASRNRGLGANVLT
TRBJ1-2 TRBV6-6 NA ASSWGGARGYT
TRBJ2-7 TRBV5-1 NA ASSLGAGEVD
TRBJ2-1 TRBV27 NA ASSLRGGAHEQF
TRBJ1-2 TRBV6-6 few ASRYTGGYGYT
TRBJ2-3 TRBV6-6 NA ASSLQSITDTQY
TRBJ2-1 TRBV11-2 NA ASSPPSARGNEQF
TRBJ2-1 TRBV18 NA ASSPRGQEQF
TRBJ2-7 TRBV6-1 NA ASSITRHGEQY
TRBJ2-1 TRBV27 NA ASSVVAGYNEQF
TRBJ1-2 TRBV28 NA ASSLDRGGYT
TRBJ2-7 TRBV19 NA ASSIDSGSAVEQY
TRBJ2-3 TRBV5-1 once ASSPGGTGGGDTQY
TRBJ2-5 TRBV27 few ASSSSPGETQY
TRBJ1-1 TRBV29-1 NA SVQHRDGGPTEAF
TRBJ1-1 TRBV6-6 NA ASSYSQNTEAF
TRBJ2-7 TRBV7-9 NA ASSLRRGPYEQY
TRBJ2-5 TRBV28 NA ASTAGTSGTWGTQY
TRBJ2-5 TRBV7-6 NA ASSLVGGVQTQY
TRBJ2-1 TRBV7-3 NA ASSPSPPSARGNEQF
TRBJ1-2 TRBV4-1 NA ASRQPSQGRYGYT
TRBJ2-3 TRBV9 once ASTAGGGGYGTDTQY
TRBJ2-7 TRBV5-1 once ASSLSTGVRGDEQY
TRBJ1-5 TRBV6-5 NA ASRSHRGGNQPQH
TRBJ2-5 TRBV28 once ASVGFQETQY
TRBJ2-1 TRBV30 NA AWSWDLYNEQF
TRBJ1-1 TRBV19 NA ASSIQGQLNTEAF
TRBJ2-1 TRBV4-3 NA ASSQETGNEQF
TRBJ1-5 TRBV5-6 NA ASSLGDSGQPQH
TRBJ2-3 TRBV7-7 NA ASSRGGTDTQY
TRBJ2-4 TRBV19 NA ASSIVNQVLTKNIQY
TRBJ1-2 TRBV6-5 NA ASSSLPGEVYGYT
TRBJ2-5 TRBV7-8 NA ASSLNRIALQETQY
TRBJ2-3 TRBV9 NA ASSVAGPTDTQY
TRBJ1-5 TRBV10-3 few AISDPDTRQPQH